This T cell receptor (beta chain) stems from a study of blood T cell repertoires in COVID-19. Libraries were prepared by immunoSEQ multiplex PCR; TCRdb keeps only in-frame clonotypes and omits some of them. The sample lists 150,000 to 200,000 clones, roughly 94% seen once, with roughly 0.76% in the top ten. The CDR3 is 13 amino acids. Germline V gene data show CDR1 as SQVTM and CDR2 as ANQGSEA. The chain joins TRBV29-1 to TRBJ1-6, with 7 bases identical to TRBD1. The source material was peripheral blood. The clonotype was recovered from a man aged 25 to 45 with COVID-19, enrolled during active disease. The CDR3 DNA reads TGCGGAGTAGGGGACAGTAATAATTCACCCCTCCACTTT. It is translated as CGVGDSNNSPLHF.